These T cell receptor beta chains were read from a single sample in a study of CD8+CD57+ T cells in acquired aplastic anemia. Via MiXCR, TCRdb re-called the reads, giving one row per CDR3 protein. This sample carries under 200,000 distinct CDR3 sequences, around 48% of them seen once, and the ten largest clones take 25% to 40%. Input material: sorted CD4+, CD8+, or CD8+CD57+ T cells (not recorded which) from PBMCs. These receptors came from a human donor with aplastic anemia. Each CDR3 is given with its conserved first and last residue. A D gene is named only where the DNA matches it firmly. Expanded clones are given a class, and other clones once, few, many or no size at all.

d_gene: .; j_gene: TRBJ2-3; v_gene: TRBV19; abundance: many; CDR3aa: CASSMNPVSTDTQYF; CDR3nt: TGTGCCAGTAGTATGAACCCGGTTAGCACAGATACGCAGTATTTT
d_gene: .; j_gene: TRBJ2-3; v_gene: TRBV7-6; abundance: few; CDR3aa: CASTPGHTDTQYF; CDR3nt: TGTGCCAGCACCCCAGGCCACACAGATACGCAGTATTTT
d_gene: TRBD1; j_gene: TRBJ2-7; v_gene: TRBV6-5; abundance: many; CDR3aa: CASSYSDREVYEQYF; CDR3nt: TGTGCCAGCAGTTACTCGGACAGGGAGGTCTACGAGCAGTACTTC
d_gene: .; j_gene: TRBJ1-1; v_gene: TRBV7-9; abundance: many; CDR3aa: CASSFSSGGEAFF; CDR3nt: TGTGCCAGCAGCTTCAGTTCGGGTGGTGAAGCTTTCTTT
d_gene: TRBD1; j_gene: TRBJ1-2; v_gene: TRBV6-5; abundance: .; CDR3aa: CASSYGATGGIYGYTF; CDR3nt: TGTGCCAGCAGTTACGGCGCGACAGGGGGCATCTATGGCTACACCTTC
d_gene: .; j_gene: TRBJ1-2; v_gene: TRBV20-1; abundance: .; CDR3aa: CSARDGISNYGYTF; CDR3nt: TGCAGTGCTAGAGATGGGATATCTAACTATGGCTACACCTTC
d_gene: TRBD2; j_gene: TRBJ2-5; v_gene: TRBV25-1; abundance: once; CDR3aa: CASSLASSGASGETQYF; CDR3nt: TGTGCCAGCAGCTTAGCGTCTAGCGGGGCCTCCGGGGAGACCCAGTACTTC
d_gene: .; j_gene: TRBJ2-2; v_gene: TRBV19; abundance: .; CDR3aa: CASSRAVTGELFF; CDR3nt: TGTGCCAGTAGTAGGGCAGTGACCGGGGAGCTGTTTTTT
d_gene: TRBD1; j_gene: TRBJ1-4; v_gene: TRBV2; abundance: .; CDR3aa: CASSEIQGRYEKLFF; CDR3nt: TGTGCCAGCAGTGAGATACAGGGGCGCTATGAAAAACTGTTTTTT
d_gene: TRBD2; j_gene: TRBJ2-7; v_gene: TRBV20-1; abundance: once; CDR3aa: CSAFMTSGLYEQYF; CDR3nt: TGCAGTGCTTTCATGACTAGCGGCCTCTACGAGCAGTACTTC
d_gene: .; j_gene: TRBJ2-1; v_gene: TRBV29-1; abundance: many; CDR3aa: CSVDWRYNEQFF; CDR3nt: TGCAGCGTTGATTGGAGGTACAATGAGCAGTTCTTC
d_gene: .; j_gene: TRBJ2-7; v_gene: TRBV2; abundance: few; CDR3aa: CASCAQPYEQYF; CDR3nt: TGTGCCAGCTGCGCTCAACCCTACGAGCAGTACTTC
d_gene: TRBD2; j_gene: TRBJ2-7; v_gene: TRBV7-2; abundance: many; CDR3aa: CASSSPLAGGISYEQYF; CDR3nt: TGTGCCAGCAGCTCCCCCTTAGCGGGAGGGATCTCCTACGAGCAGTACTTC
d_gene: TRBD2; j_gene: TRBJ2-7; v_gene: TRBV7-6; abundance: .; CDR3aa: CASSFRGLAGGPGYEQYF; CDR3nt: TGTGCCAGCAGCTTTAGGGGACTAGCGGGAGGGCCCGGCTACGAGCAGTACTTC
d_gene: TRBD1; j_gene: TRBJ2-5; v_gene: TRBV19; abundance: many; CDR3aa: CASSIGDRGGETQYF; CDR3nt: TGTGCCAGTAGTATAGGGGACAGGGGCGGAGAGACCCAGTACTTC
d_gene: .; j_gene: TRBJ2-1; v_gene: TRBV24-1; abundance: few; CDR3aa: CATRQGNEQFF; CDR3nt: TGTGCCACCAGACAGGGCAATGAGCAGTTCTTC
d_gene: .; j_gene: TRBJ2-1; v_gene: TRBV5-1; abundance: many; CDR3aa: CASTTTGSSYNEQFF; CDR3nt: TGCGCCAGCACGACTACCGGTTCCTCCTACAATGAGCAGTTCTTC
d_gene: TRBD2; j_gene: TRBJ2-7; v_gene: TRBV7-3; abundance: many; CDR3aa: CASSSGTSRSSYEQYF; CDR3nt: TGTGCCAGCAGCTCCGGGACTAGCCGGAGCTCCTACGAGCAGTACTTC
d_gene: TRBD1; j_gene: TRBJ1-2; v_gene: TRBV19; abundance: once; CDR3aa: CASSSARTGEHGYTF; CDR3nt: TGTGCCAGTAGTAGCGCACGGACAGGGGAACATGGCTACACCTTC
d_gene: .; j_gene: TRBJ2-3; v_gene: TRBV25-1; abundance: .; CDR3aa: CASSEPSTDTQYF; CDR3nt: TGTGCCAGCAGTGAACCTAGCACAGATACGCAGTATTTT
d_gene: .; j_gene: TRBJ2-1; v_gene: TRBV20-1; abundance: many; CDR3aa: CSARYNEQFF; CDR3nt: TGCAGTGCGCGTTACAATGAGCAGTTCTTC
d_gene: .; j_gene: TRBJ1-2; v_gene: TRBV29-1; abundance: many; CDR3aa: CSVVQPQLGGYTF; CDR3nt: TGCAGCGTTGTCCAACCTCAGCTGGGCGGCTACACCTTC
d_gene: .; j_gene: TRBJ1-5; v_gene: TRBV2; abundance: .; CDR3aa: CASSGRWAYQPQHF; CDR3nt: TGTGCCAGCAGTGGGCGGTGGGCCTATCAGCCCCAGCATTTT
d_gene: .; j_gene: TRBJ2-1; v_gene: TRBV5-1; abundance: many; CDR3aa: CASSEGPVYEQFF; CDR3nt: TGCGCCAGCAGCGAGGGCCCGGTTTATGAGCAGTTCTTC
d_gene: TRBD2; j_gene: TRBJ2-2; v_gene: TRBV5-4; abundance: .; CDR3aa: CASSFRTSGVWGELFF; CDR3nt: TGTGCCAGCAGCTTCAGGACTAGCGGGGTTTGGGGGGAGCTGTTTTTT